Listed here is a single TCR beta chain. There is no known antigen for this receptor. No much larger clone is present one base from it, and per-base qualities are unavailable. At one collaborating source in Seattle, patients were enrolled during active infection and were followed longitudinally through the course of disease. The collaborating institutions used their own protocols to collect whole blood in K2EDTA tubes. Collaborator samples were shipped for TCRbeta analysis as frozen whole blood, isolated PBMCs, or DNA extracted from either sample type. The germline V gene provides CDR1 KGHSH and CDR2 LQKENI. Ends trimmed: V by 2 bases, J by 10 bases; bases unmatched to a gene: 15. There are 16 amino acids in the CDR3, from cysteine to phenylalanine inclusive. Only the CDR3 portion is preserved as DNA: 48 bases, with reading frame beginning at the first base. TCRbeta CDR3 regions were amplified from genomic DNA using the immunoSEQ Assay, a bias-controlled multiplex PCR. In the authors' own workflow: The number of nucleated cells in each sample was estimated by amplification of reference gene primers within the assay. To quantify the absolute abundance of each unique TCRbeta CDR3 rearrangement, sequence reads were collapsed and filtered. For each sample, productive Simpson clonality was calculated as the square root of Simpson's diversity index over productive rearrangements. The clones in this table, taken by TCRdb from immuneACCESS, are in-frame only. Not every clone is retained; where verified, under half of the shortfall comes from an unresolved V gene, and the cause of the rest is unknown. V and J calls and clone size are copied from that table; D and trimming were computed from the DNA. Counted in this sample were under 300,000 clones; 70% to 90% of them appeared once. Over 10% of the sample rests with the top ten.

This sample stems from a study of blood T cell repertoires in COVID-19 (dated by TCRdb to about 2020). Describing the broader study: Collaborator samples came from the United States, Italy and Spain and covered acute and convalescent phases of COVID-19. Where available, HLA class I and class II types were taken from metadata supplied by the sample provider and were not determined by assay-based typing. The material from the prospective study consisted of cDNA or gDNA derived from T cells, B-cell-depleted T cells, or PBMCs. The samples were drawn from two sources: the first 160 participants of the ongoing ImmuneRACE study, and 1,000 to 1,500 subjects contributed by 6 global collaborators. Sample metadata almost always included a de-identified subject ID, COVID-19 status, age in years and sex. The repertoires were released in a freely available public database intended as a resource for research on the immune response to SARS-CoV-2. Deeply sampled blood TCRbeta repertoires from subjects exposed to, actively infected with, or recovered from COVID-19 were included in the dataset. What the authors observed across the whole study: The amount of clinical and demographic metadata varied by source and participant and was provided uncurated.

The rearranged chain carries TRBV18 and TRBJ1-1; 8 middle bases align to TRBD1. The specimen sequenced was peripheral blood. This TCR derives from an older woman with COVID-19, enrolled during active disease. The CDR3 region: CASSPATGTSTGGAFF. The sequenced DNA: TGTGCCAGCTCACCAGCTACCGGGACATCTACAGGGGGAGCTTTCTTT.